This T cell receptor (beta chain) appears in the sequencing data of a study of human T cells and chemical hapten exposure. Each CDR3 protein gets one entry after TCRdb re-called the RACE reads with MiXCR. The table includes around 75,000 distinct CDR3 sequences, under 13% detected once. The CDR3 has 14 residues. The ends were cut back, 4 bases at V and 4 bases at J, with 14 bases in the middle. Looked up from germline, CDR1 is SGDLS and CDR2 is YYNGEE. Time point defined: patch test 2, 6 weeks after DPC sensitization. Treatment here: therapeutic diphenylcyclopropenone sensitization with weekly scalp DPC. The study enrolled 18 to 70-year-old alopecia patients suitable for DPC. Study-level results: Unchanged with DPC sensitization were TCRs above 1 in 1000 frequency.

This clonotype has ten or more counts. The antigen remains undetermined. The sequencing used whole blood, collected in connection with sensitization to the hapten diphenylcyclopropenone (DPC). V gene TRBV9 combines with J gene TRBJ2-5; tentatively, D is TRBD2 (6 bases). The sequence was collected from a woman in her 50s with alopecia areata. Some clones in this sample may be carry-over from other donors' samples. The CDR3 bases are TGTGCCAGCAGCCCAAGGAGGGCCGGAGAGACCCAGTACTTC. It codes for CASSPRRAGETQYF.